Listed below are T cell receptor beta chains from one sample, sequenced in a study of T cell repertoires in cytomegalovirus infection. Using its own MiXCR run on the reads, TCRdb lists one record per CDR3 protein. The sample has 830,000 or so distinct CDR3 sequences; about 31% are singletons. No antigen has been identified for these receptors. Sequenced material: cultured CD8+ T cells from PBMCs, taken from culture after CMV antigen stimulation. These receptors originate from a human donor in good health (CMV status not recorded). Some clones in this sample may be carry-over from other donors' samples. The CDR3 runs from the conserved cysteine through the conserved F or W. Fields, in order: D gene, J gene, V gene, clone size, CDR3 protein, CDR3 DNA. D genes are given only for firm matches. Clone size, where shown, is once, few, many, or a class for clones that have expanded.

d_gene: .; j_gene: TRBJ1-2; v_gene: TRBV7-6; abundance: .; CDR3aa: CASTDGWGPYTF; CDR3nt: TGTGCCAGCACCGATGGATGGGGTCCATACACCTTC
d_gene: .; j_gene: TRBJ2-2; v_gene: TRBV20-1; abundance: many; CDR3aa: CSVGLGGRTGELFF; CDR3nt: TGCAGTGTCGGTTTGGGGGGCAGGACCGGGGAGCTGTTTTTT
d_gene: TRBD1; j_gene: TRBJ2-2; v_gene: TRBV4-1; abundance: once; CDR3aa: CASSQETGQDGELFF; CDR3nt: TGTGCCAGCAGCCAAGAGACAGGGCAAGACGGGGAGCTGTTTTTT
d_gene: TRBD1; j_gene: TRBJ2-7; v_gene: TRBV19; abundance: many; CDR3aa: CASSRQGASYEQYF; CDR3nt: TGTGCCAGTAGTAGACAGGGGGCATCCTACGAGCAGTACTTC
d_gene: .; j_gene: TRBJ1-2; v_gene: TRBV4-2; abundance: .; CDR3aa: CASSQGQTRGYTF; CDR3nt: TGTGCCAGCAGCCAAGGGCAGACGAGGGGGTACACCTTC
d_gene: TRBD1; j_gene: TRBJ2-3; v_gene: TRBV24-1; abundance: few; CDR3aa: CATSDRDSATDTQYF; CDR3nt: TGTGCCACCAGTGACCGGGACAGCGCAACAGATACGCAGTATTTT
d_gene: TRBD1; j_gene: TRBJ1-1; v_gene: TRBV5-6; abundance: few; CDR3aa: CASSHRPQGVRTEAFF; CDR3nt: TGTGCCAGCAGCCATAGGCCACAGGGGGTTAGGACTGAAGCTTTCTTT
d_gene: TRBD2; j_gene: TRBJ2-1; v_gene: TRBV7-6; abundance: .; CDR3aa: CASSLLAGGPAYNEQFF; CDR3nt: TGTGCCAGCAGCCTACTAGCGGGGGGGCCGGCCTACAATGAGCAGTTCTTC
d_gene: TRBD1; j_gene: TRBJ1-2; v_gene: TRBV12-3/TRBV12-4; abundance: .; CDR3aa: CASRTGGLYGYTF; CDR3nt: TGTGCCAGCAGGACAGGGGGCTTATATGGCTACACCTTC
d_gene: .; j_gene: TRBJ1-4; v_gene: TRBV15; abundance: .; CDR3aa: CATSRVRDNDEKLFF; CDR3nt: TGTGCCACCAGCAGAGTAAGGGACAACGATGAAAAACTGTTTTTT
d_gene: .; j_gene: TRBJ1-2; v_gene: TRBV14; abundance: few; CDR3aa: CASSQGRDDYGYTF; CDR3nt: TGTGCCAGCAGCCAAGGGCGGGACGACTATGGCTACACCTTC
d_gene: .; j_gene: TRBJ2-1; v_gene: TRBV7-6; abundance: .; CDR3aa: CASSLRTGPGDEQFF; CDR3nt: TGTGCCAGCAGCTTAAGGACGGGTCCCGGGGATGAGCAGTTCTTC
d_gene: .; j_gene: TRBJ2-7; v_gene: TRBV2; abundance: .; CDR3aa: CASSEPGLPTYEQYF; CDR3nt: TGTGCCAGCAGTGAACCGGGACTGCCTACCTACGAGCAGTACTTC
d_gene: TRBD1; j_gene: TRBJ1-1; v_gene: TRBV2; abundance: few; CDR3aa: CATPDRRNTEAFF; CDR3nt: TGTGCCACCCCGGACAGGAGGAACACTGAAGCTTTCTTT
d_gene: .; j_gene: TRBJ1-1; v_gene: TRBV6-1; abundance: .; CDR3aa: CASSESQPVTEAFF; CDR3nt: TGTGCCAGCAGTGAAAGCCAGCCGGTCACTGAAGCTTTCTTT
d_gene: .; j_gene: TRBJ2-1; v_gene: TRBV4-1; abundance: .; CDR3aa: CASSQFPSLYNEQFF; CDR3nt: TGCGCCAGCAGCCAATTCCCCTCCCTCTACAATGAGCAGTTCTTC
d_gene: .; j_gene: TRBJ2-6; v_gene: TRBV12-3/TRBV12-4; abundance: .; CDR3aa: CASSFWLLGGANVLTF; CDR3nt: TGTGCCAGCAGTTTCTGGCTTCTGGGCGGGGCCAACGTCCTGACTTTC
d_gene: .; j_gene: TRBJ2-2; v_gene: TRBV7-8; abundance: many; CDR3aa: CASSPRFGGNTGELFF; CDR3nt: TGTGCCAGCAGCCCCAGGTTTGGGGGTAACACCGGGGAGCTGTTTTTT
d_gene: .; j_gene: TRBJ2-1; v_gene: TRBV7-2; abundance: few; CDR3aa: CASSSGTYPSYNEQFF; CDR3nt: TGTGCCAGCAGCTCGGGCACCTACCCCTCCTACAATGAGCAGTTCTTC
d_gene: TRBD1; j_gene: TRBJ1-1; v_gene: TRBV7-6; abundance: .; CDR3aa: CASSSPAQGVFF; CDR3nt: TGTGCCAGCAGCTCCCCCGCGCAGGGGGTGTTCTTT
d_gene: .; j_gene: TRBJ1-2; v_gene: TRBV24-1; abundance: .; CDR3aa: CATSADAGYGYTF; CDR3nt: TGTGCCACCAGTGCAGACGCAGGCTATGGCTACACCTTC